The 5 T cell receptor beta chains reported below all come from one sample, sequenced in a study of T-cell memory formation after mild COVID-19. In TCRdb, the 5' RACE reads were re-called with MiXCR into one record per CDR3 protein. The sample comprises 30,000 to 45,000 distinct CDR3 sequences, over 9.5% of which are singletons, and about 32% rests with the top ten. Sequencing was carried out using PBMCs or a T cell subset sorted from them (not recorded which). These receptors were obtained from a man younger than 35 who had mild COVID-19 (a few samples of this study predate the infection). Cell type and time point are not known.

This clonotype was observed many times. This chain connects TRBV2 to TRBJ2-1, with 10 bases identical to TRBD1. Germline values: CDR1 SNHLY, CDR2 FYNNEI. The CDR3 loop spans 15 amino acids. V shed 4 bases and J 4 bases; nucleotides not matched to a gene: 4. The CDR3 DNA sequence: TGTGCCAGCAGTGGCCCGGGACAGGGGTACAATGAGCAGTTCTTC. Its protein product is CASSGPGQGYNEQFF.

Ten or more counts support this clonotype. The rearrangement links TRBV29-1 to TRBJ2-3; D not resolved. With 7 bases removed from V and 2 bases from J, the gap between germline ends came to 7 bases. Germline V gene sequence: CDR1 SQVTM, CDR2 ANQGSEA. The length of the CDR3 is 11 residues. The DNA for the CDR3 is TGCAGCGCTCTAAACACAGATACGCAGTATTTT. Translation: CSALNTDTQYF.

Many counts were recorded for this clonotype. The gene calls are TRBV7-2 and TRBJ1-5, with D tentatively TRBD1 (6 bases). The germline V gene has CDR1 SGHTA and CDR2 FQGNSA. This CDR3 spans 14 amino acids. V dropped 5 bases and J dropped 3 bases, with 11 bases sitting between them. Here the CDR3 DNA reads TGTGCCAGCAGCCCCAGGGGATCCAATCAGCCCCAGCATTTT. It encodes CASSPRGSNQPQHF.

This clonotype was observed a few times. J is TRBJ1-2 and V is TRBV6-2 or TRBV6-3; D not certain. The germline V gene has CDR1 MNHEY and CDR2 SVGEGT. This CDR3 region has 13 residues. V was trimmed by 11 bases and J by 3 bases, leaving 16 bases between them. The CDR3 DNA sequence: TGTGCCCCAAAGGAGGAGATACACTATGGCTACACCTTC. Residues: CAPKEEIHYGYTF.

This clonotype occurred many times. J is TRBJ2-7 and V is TRBV20-1, with 9 bases fitting TRBD1. V was clipped by 4 bases and J by 6 bases; unmatched bases: 10. Germline V gene lookup returns CDR1 DFQATT and CDR2 SNEGSKA (reference sequence). This CDR3 comprises 14 residues. The CDR3 DNA is TGCAGTGCTAAAGGACAGGGGAGGGAGCTCGAGCAGTACGTC. Protein sequence: CSAKGQGRELEQYV.